The rows below give T cell receptor beta chains drawn from one sample of a study of cytomegalovirus exposure and HLA in healthy donors. Sequencing used immunoSEQ multiplex PCR; TCRdb keeps in-frame clones, though not all of them. The sample carries a few hundred thousand clones, 75% to 90% recorded once. Sequencing was carried out using PBMCs. Every receptor here comes from a girl aged 2 to 10 in good health and CMV-seronegative. Each CDR3 is given with its conserved first and last residue. The order of the fields is D gene, V gene, clone size, J gene, CDR3 DNA, CDR3 protein. D genes are given only for firm matches. Expanded clones get a size class; other rows say once, few or many, or leave the size out.

d_gene: -; v_gene: TRBV28; abundance: -; j_gene: TRBJ1-1; CDR3nt: TGTGCCAGCAGTTTTTCCCCCACAGCCTGGATGAACACTGAAGCTTTCTTT; CDR3aa: CASSFSPTAWMNTEAFF
d_gene: -; v_gene: TRBV28; abundance: -; j_gene: TRBJ2-2; CDR3nt: TGTGCCAGCAGTTCCACCAGGGATAACGGGGAGCTGTTTTTT; CDR3aa: CASSSTRDNGELFF
d_gene: TRBD2; v_gene: TRBV2; abundance: few; j_gene: TRBJ2-5; CDR3nt: TGTGCCAGCAGCGCTAGCGGGAGGGGGCAAGAGACCCAGTACTTC; CDR3aa: CASSASGRGQETQYF
d_gene: -; v_gene: TRBV5-6; abundance: -; j_gene: TRBJ1-1; CDR3nt: TGTGCCAGCAGCTTGGGGTACAGGAACACTGAAGCTTTCTTT; CDR3aa: CASSLGYRNTEAFF
d_gene: TRBD1; v_gene: TRBV28; abundance: -; j_gene: TRBJ1-4; CDR3nt: TGTGCCAGCAGTTCCCCGACAGGGGCGGATGAAAAACTGTTTTTT; CDR3aa: CASSSPTGADEKLFF
d_gene: TRBD1; v_gene: TRBV4-1; abundance: -; j_gene: TRBJ2-1; CDR3nt: TGCGCCAGCAGCCAAGAGGTACAGGGGGCGGATGAGCAGTTCTTC; CDR3aa: CASSQEVQGADEQFF
d_gene: -; v_gene: TRBV7-8; abundance: -; j_gene: TRBJ2-5; CDR3nt: TGTGCCAGCAGCTTAGGGCTGGGCGAGACCCAGTACTTC; CDR3aa: CASSLGLGETQYF
d_gene: -; v_gene: TRBV10-3; abundance: -; j_gene: TRBJ1-2; CDR3nt: TGTGCCATCAAGGGCGGGGGCGAACATGGCTACACCTTC; CDR3aa: CAIKGGGEHGYTF
d_gene: -; v_gene: TRBV19; abundance: -; j_gene: TRBJ2-3; CDR3nt: TGTGCCAGTAGTATCGTCGGGGGACCCGACACAGATACGCAGTATTTT; CDR3aa: CASSIVGGPDTDTQYF
d_gene: -; v_gene: TRBV9; abundance: few; j_gene: TRBJ1-1; CDR3nt: TGTGCCAGCAGCGTAGGAAATGAGTCTATGAACACTGAAGCTTTCTTT; CDR3aa: CASSVGNESMNTEAFF
d_gene: -; v_gene: TRBV27; abundance: -; j_gene: TRBJ2-1; CDR3nt: TGTGCCAGCAGTTTAGTCAGAACCTACAATGAGCAGTTCTTC; CDR3aa: CASSLVRTYNEQFF
d_gene: -; v_gene: TRBV7-9; abundance: -; j_gene: TRBJ2-7; CDR3nt: TGTGCCAGCAGCTCACCCGGCGGATACGAGCAGTACTTC; CDR3aa: CASSSPGGYEQYF
d_gene: TRBD2; v_gene: TRBV6-1; abundance: -; j_gene: TRBJ2-5; CDR3nt: TGTGCCAGCAGTGACTTCCCCTGGACTAGCGGCCAAGAGACCCAGTACTTC; CDR3aa: CASSDFPWTSGQETQYF
d_gene: -; v_gene: TRBV29-1; abundance: -; j_gene: TRBJ2-1; CDR3nt: TGCAGCGTTGGGTCGGATGAGCAGTTCTTC; CDR3aa: CSVGSDEQFF
d_gene: -; v_gene: TRBV7-9; abundance: -; j_gene: TRBJ1-1; CDR3nt: TGTGCCAGCAGCTTAATCCGGGACTTGAACACTGAAGCTTTCTTT; CDR3aa: CASSLIRDLNTEAFF
d_gene: TRBD2; v_gene: TRBV5-1; abundance: -; j_gene: TRBJ2-3; CDR3nt: TGCGCCAGCAGCCTTTGGGCGGGGGTTGGAGATACGCAGTATTTT; CDR3aa: CASSLWAGVGDTQYF
d_gene: TRBD1; v_gene: TRBV6-4; abundance: -; j_gene: TRBJ1-6; CDR3nt: TGTGCCAGGAGACAGGGAAAATCACCCCTCCACTTT; CDR3aa: CARRQGKSPLHF
d_gene: TRBD1; v_gene: TRBV7-7; abundance: -; j_gene: TRBJ2-2; CDR3nt: TGTGCCAGCAGCGCCTATCCGGGACAGGGCAATCCCGGGGAGCTGTTTTTT; CDR3aa: CASSAYPGQGNPGELFF
d_gene: -; v_gene: TRBV10-1; abundance: -; j_gene: TRBJ2-5; CDR3nt: TGCGCCAGCAGTGAGTTTACGTATTCGTTCGTTGGACTGGCCCAAGAGACCCAGTACTTC; CDR3aa: CASSEFTYSFVGLAQETQYF
d_gene: TRBD1; v_gene: TRBV20-1; abundance: -; j_gene: TRBJ2-1; CDR3nt: TGCAGTGCCAGGACAGGGATTGAGCAGTTCTTC; CDR3aa: CSARTGIEQFF
d_gene: -; v_gene: TRBV29-1; abundance: -; j_gene: TRBJ2-5; CDR3nt: TGCAGCGTTGAAGATCTGGCCAGGGGTGGGATTTCCCAGTACTTC; CDR3aa: CSVEDLARGGISQYF
d_gene: TRBD1; v_gene: TRBV9; abundance: few; j_gene: TRBJ2-1; CDR3nt: TGTGCCAGCAGCGTAGTGGGACAGTACAATGAGCAGTTCTTC; CDR3aa: CASSVVGQYNEQFF
d_gene: TRBD2; v_gene: TRBV9; abundance: -; j_gene: TRBJ2-3; CDR3nt: TGTGCCAGCAGCGTAGACGGACTAGCGTCAGATACGCAGTATTTT; CDR3aa: CASSVDGLASDTQYF
d_gene: TRBD1; v_gene: TRBV6-6; abundance: -; j_gene: TRBJ1-2; CDR3nt: TGTGCCAGCACTATGGTCCCCGACAGGGGTGGGGGCTACACCTTC; CDR3aa: CASTMVPDRGGGYTF
d_gene: TRBD2; v_gene: TRBV5-4; abundance: once; j_gene: TRBJ2-2; CDR3nt: TGTGCCAGCAGCTTGTCCGTGACTAGCGGGGACATCACCGGGGAGCTGTTTTTT; CDR3aa: CASSLSVTSGDITGELFF
d_gene: TRBD2; v_gene: TRBV28; abundance: -; j_gene: TRBJ2-1; CDR3nt: TGTGCCAGCAGTTTACCCCCCCCCGGGACTAGCGGGAGGTGGTACAATGAGCAGTTCTTC; CDR3aa: CASSLPPPGTSGRWYNEQFF
d_gene: -; v_gene: TRBV27; abundance: -; j_gene: TRBJ1-2; CDR3nt: TGTGCCAGCAGTTTATCGGGGAGCCCTCATGGCTACACCTTC; CDR3aa: CASSLSGSPHGYTF
d_gene: -; v_gene: TRBV6-5; abundance: few; j_gene: TRBJ2-7; CDR3nt: TGTGCCAGCAGACAGGGTGGGACCTACGAGCAGTACTTC; CDR3aa: CASRQGGTYEQYF
d_gene: TRBD2; v_gene: TRBV7-8; abundance: -; j_gene: TRBJ2-1; CDR3nt: TGTGCCAGCAGCTCCCCTAGCGGGGGTAAGGAGCAGTTCTTC; CDR3aa: CASSSPSGGKEQFF
d_gene: -; v_gene: TRBV30; abundance: -; j_gene: TRBJ2-5; CDR3nt: TGTGCCTGGATCGCTAGGCGGAGGGGTTCGCAGTACTTC; CDR3aa: CAWIARRRGSQYF
d_gene: TRBD2; v_gene: TRBV29-1; abundance: -; j_gene: TRBJ2-1; CDR3nt: TGCAGCGTACAAAGCGGGAGTCTCATCAATGAGCAGTTCTTC; CDR3aa: CSVQSGSLINEQFF
d_gene: TRBD2; v_gene: TRBV4-1; abundance: -; j_gene: TRBJ2-3; CDR3nt: TGCGCCAGCAGCCAAGACGCCGGACTAGGCCCAGATACGCAGTATTTT; CDR3aa: CASSQDAGLGPDTQYF
d_gene: TRBD2; v_gene: TRBV5-1; abundance: -; j_gene: TRBJ2-5; CDR3nt: TGCGCCAGCAGCCCAGGGACTAGCGGGAGTTCAGAGACCCAGTACTTC; CDR3aa: CASSPGTSGSSETQYF
d_gene: -; v_gene: TRBV6-1; abundance: -; j_gene: TRBJ2-2; CDR3nt: TGTGCCAGCAGTGAGACGCGACAAACCGGGGAGCTGTTTTTT; CDR3aa: CASSETRQTGELFF
d_gene: TRBD1; v_gene: TRBV13; abundance: few; j_gene: TRBJ2-2; CDR3nt: TGTGCCAGCAGCTCACTGGACAGGGGTAACACCGGGGAGCTGTTTTTT; CDR3aa: CASSSLDRGNTGELFF
d_gene: -; v_gene: TRBV9; abundance: -; j_gene: TRBJ2-1; CDR3nt: TGTGCCAGCAGCGCGAGGCAGTACAATGAGCAGTTCTTC; CDR3aa: CASSARQYNEQFF
d_gene: -; v_gene: TRBV11-2; abundance: -; j_gene: TRBJ1-4; CDR3nt: TGTGCCAGCAGCTTAGAAGTCGCAGGGACTAATGAAAAACTGTTTTTT; CDR3aa: CASSLEVAGTNEKLFF
d_gene: TRBD2; v_gene: TRBV5-1; abundance: few; j_gene: TRBJ2-3; CDR3nt: TGCGCCAGCAGCTTGGTCAGCGGGGGGGCCCGGGATACGCAGTATTTT; CDR3aa: CASSLVSGGARDTQYF
d_gene: -; v_gene: TRBV7-2; abundance: -; j_gene: TRBJ2-2; CDR3nt: TGTGCCAGCAGCTTAGCAGTGGGCCCCGGGGAGCTGTTTTTT; CDR3aa: CASSLAVGPGELFF
d_gene: -; v_gene: TRBV15; abundance: -; j_gene: TRBJ1-5; CDR3nt: TGTGCCACCAGCAGTTTCGGACTCCCTCGGTTTTGGCCCCAGCATTTT; CDR3aa: CATSSFGLPRFWPQHF
d_gene: -; v_gene: TRBV6-5; abundance: -; j_gene: TRBJ1-1; CDR3nt: TGTGCCAGCAGTAACACCGGGACAGAAGCTTTCTTT; CDR3aa: CASSNTGTEAFF
d_gene: -; v_gene: TRBV7-9; abundance: -; j_gene: TRBJ2-1; CDR3nt: TGTTCCAGCAGCTTAGGGCGGAGCTCCTACAATGAGCAGTTCTTC; CDR3aa: CSSSLGRSSYNEQFF
d_gene: TRBD1; v_gene: TRBV28; abundance: -; j_gene: TRBJ2-7; CDR3nt: TGTGCCAGCAGTCCACCGGGACAGTTTTTGGGTGAGCAGTACTTC; CDR3aa: CASSPPGQFLGEQYF
d_gene: -; v_gene: TRBV6-5; abundance: -; j_gene: TRBJ2-7; CDR3nt: TGTGCCAGCAGTTACTCAGCGGAGCAGTACTTC; CDR3aa: CASSYSAEQYF
d_gene: TRBD1; v_gene: TRBV9; abundance: -; j_gene: TRBJ2-3; CDR3nt: TGTGCCAGCAGCGGGGACAGGTTTAGTCCAGATACGCAGTATTTT; CDR3aa: CASSGDRFSPDTQYF
d_gene: TRBD2; v_gene: TRBV5-1; abundance: -; j_gene: TRBJ2-1; CDR3nt: TGCGCCAGCAGCTCGGGAACTAGCGGGAGGGGGGATGAGCAGTTCTTC; CDR3aa: CASSSGTSGRGDEQFF
d_gene: TRBD2; v_gene: TRBV29-1; abundance: -; j_gene: TRBJ2-3; CDR3nt: TGCAGCGTTGAGTGGCTAGCGGGCACAGATACGCAGTATTTT; CDR3aa: CSVEWLAGTDTQYF
d_gene: -; v_gene: TRBV6-5; abundance: few; j_gene: TRBJ1-3; CDR3nt: TGTGCCAGCAGTCCACAGGAGACGGGAAACACCATATATTTT; CDR3aa: CASSPQETGNTIYF
d_gene: -; v_gene: TRBV10-3; abundance: -; j_gene: TRBJ1-1; CDR3nt: TGTGCCATCAGCTCCGGGACATCGAACACTGAAGCTTTCTTT; CDR3aa: CAISSGTSNTEAFF
d_gene: -; v_gene: TRBV10-3; abundance: -; j_gene: TRBJ1-2; CDR3nt: TGTGCCATCAGTCGGACCGGGAAAGTGGGTTATGGCTACACCTTC; CDR3aa: CAISRTGKVGYGYTF
d_gene: TRBD1; v_gene: TRBV6-1; abundance: -; j_gene: TRBJ2-1; CDR3nt: TGTGCCAGCAGTGAAATAGGGGGCGCATGGGGGAATGAGCAGTTCTTC; CDR3aa: CASSEIGGAWGNEQFF
d_gene: -; v_gene: TRBV7-3; abundance: -; j_gene: TRBJ1-1; CDR3nt: TGTGCCAGCAGCTTTACAGGGCTCACTGAAGCTTTCTTT; CDR3aa: CASSFTGLTEAFF
d_gene: -; v_gene: TRBV28; abundance: -; j_gene: TRBJ1-5; CDR3nt: TGTGCCAGCAGTTACCACGGGGAGGTCAATCAGCCCCAGCATTTT; CDR3aa: CASSYHGEVNQPQHF
d_gene: TRBD1; v_gene: TRBV4-1; abundance: -; j_gene: TRBJ1-1; CDR3nt: TGCGCCAGCAGCCCTGGACAGGGAGGTGAAGCTTTCTTT; CDR3aa: CASSPGQGGEAFF
d_gene: TRBD1; v_gene: TRBV19; abundance: few; j_gene: TRBJ2-5; CDR3nt: TGTGCCAGTAGTCCAACGGACAGGGGTGGGACCCAGTACTTC; CDR3aa: CASSPTDRGGTQYF
d_gene: -; v_gene: TRBV13; abundance: -; j_gene: TRBJ1-1; CDR3nt: TGTGCCAGCAGCTTATTCCAGGGGCAGACGACTGAAGCTTTCTTT; CDR3aa: CASSLFQGQTTEAFF
d_gene: -; v_gene: TRBV6-6; abundance: -; j_gene: TRBJ1-3; CDR3nt: TGTGCCAGCAGTTACTCGAGGGTGGGGTTAGGAAACACCATATATTTT; CDR3aa: CASSYSRVGLGNTIYF
d_gene: TRBD1; v_gene: TRBV6-5; abundance: -; j_gene: TRBJ1-1; CDR3nt: TGTGCCAGCCGAACTTCGACAGGGATGAACACTGAAGCTTTCTTT; CDR3aa: CASRTSTGMNTEAFF
d_gene: -; v_gene: TRBV7-9; abundance: -; j_gene: TRBJ2-5; CDR3nt: TGTGCCAGCAGCAGAGCGGGCGGGGAGGCGGAGACCCAGTACTTC; CDR3aa: CASSRAGGEAETQYF
d_gene: TRBD1; v_gene: TRBV9; abundance: -; j_gene: TRBJ2-5; CDR3nt: TGTGCCAGCAGCTTGACAGGGGGGCCAGAGACCCAGTACTTC; CDR3aa: CASSLTGGPETQYF